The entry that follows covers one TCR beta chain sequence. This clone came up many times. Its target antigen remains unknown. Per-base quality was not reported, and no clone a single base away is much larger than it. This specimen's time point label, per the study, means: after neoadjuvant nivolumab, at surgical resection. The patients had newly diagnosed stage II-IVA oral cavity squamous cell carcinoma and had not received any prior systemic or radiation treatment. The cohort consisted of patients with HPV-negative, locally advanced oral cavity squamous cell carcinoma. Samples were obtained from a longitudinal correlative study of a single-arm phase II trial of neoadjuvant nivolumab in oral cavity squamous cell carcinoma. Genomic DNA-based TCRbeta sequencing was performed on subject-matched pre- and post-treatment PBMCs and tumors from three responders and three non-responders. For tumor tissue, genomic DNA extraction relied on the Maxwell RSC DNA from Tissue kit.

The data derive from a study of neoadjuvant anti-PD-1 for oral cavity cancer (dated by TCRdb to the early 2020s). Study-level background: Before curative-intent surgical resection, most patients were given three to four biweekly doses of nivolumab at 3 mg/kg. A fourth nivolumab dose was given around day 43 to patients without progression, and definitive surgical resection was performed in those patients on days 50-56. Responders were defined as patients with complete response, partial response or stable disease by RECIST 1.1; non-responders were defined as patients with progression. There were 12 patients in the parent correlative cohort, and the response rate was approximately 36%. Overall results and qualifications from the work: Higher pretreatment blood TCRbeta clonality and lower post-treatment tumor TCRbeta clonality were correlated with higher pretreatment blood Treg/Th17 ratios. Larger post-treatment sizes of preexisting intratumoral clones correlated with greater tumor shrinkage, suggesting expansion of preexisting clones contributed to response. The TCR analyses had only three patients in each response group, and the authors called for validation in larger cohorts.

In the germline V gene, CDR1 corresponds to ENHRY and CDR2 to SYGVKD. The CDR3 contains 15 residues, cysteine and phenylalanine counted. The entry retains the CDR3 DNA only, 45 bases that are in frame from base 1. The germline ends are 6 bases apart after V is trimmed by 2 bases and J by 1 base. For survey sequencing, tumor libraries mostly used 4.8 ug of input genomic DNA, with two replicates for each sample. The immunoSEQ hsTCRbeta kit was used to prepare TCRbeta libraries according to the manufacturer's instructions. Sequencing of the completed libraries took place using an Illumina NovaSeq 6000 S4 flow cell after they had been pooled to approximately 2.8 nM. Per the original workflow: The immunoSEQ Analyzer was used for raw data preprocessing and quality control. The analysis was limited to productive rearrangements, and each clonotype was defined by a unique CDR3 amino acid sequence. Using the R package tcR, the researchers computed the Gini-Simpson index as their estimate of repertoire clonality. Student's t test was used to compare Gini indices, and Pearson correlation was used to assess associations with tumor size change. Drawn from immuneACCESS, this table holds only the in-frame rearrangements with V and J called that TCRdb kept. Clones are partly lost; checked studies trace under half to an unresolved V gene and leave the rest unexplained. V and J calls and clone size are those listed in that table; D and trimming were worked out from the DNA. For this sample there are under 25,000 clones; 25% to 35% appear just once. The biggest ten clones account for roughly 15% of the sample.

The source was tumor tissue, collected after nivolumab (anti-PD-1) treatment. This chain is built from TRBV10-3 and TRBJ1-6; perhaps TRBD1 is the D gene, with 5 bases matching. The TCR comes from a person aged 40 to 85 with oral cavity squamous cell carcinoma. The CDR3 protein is CAISEEGSYNSPLHF. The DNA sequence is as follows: TGTGCCATCAGTGAGGAGGGGTCCTATAATTCACCCCTCCACTTT.